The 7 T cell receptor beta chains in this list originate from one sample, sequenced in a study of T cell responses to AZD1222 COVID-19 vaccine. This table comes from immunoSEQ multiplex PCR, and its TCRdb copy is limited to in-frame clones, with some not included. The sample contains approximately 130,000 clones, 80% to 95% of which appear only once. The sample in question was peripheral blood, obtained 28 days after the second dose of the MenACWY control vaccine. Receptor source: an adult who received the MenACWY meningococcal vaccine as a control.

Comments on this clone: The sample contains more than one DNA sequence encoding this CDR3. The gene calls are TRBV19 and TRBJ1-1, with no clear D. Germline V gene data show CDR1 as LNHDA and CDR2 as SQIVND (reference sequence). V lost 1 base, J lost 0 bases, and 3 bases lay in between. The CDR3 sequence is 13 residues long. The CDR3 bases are TGTGCCAGTAGTATAGGCGTGAACACTGAAGCTTTCTTT. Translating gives CASSIGVNTEAFF.

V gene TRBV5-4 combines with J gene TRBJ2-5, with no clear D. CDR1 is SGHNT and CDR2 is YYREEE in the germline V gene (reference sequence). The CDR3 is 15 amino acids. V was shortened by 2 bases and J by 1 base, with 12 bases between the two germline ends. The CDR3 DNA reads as TGTGCCAGCAGCTTACCTCCGGGCCGCCAAGAGACCCAGTACTTC. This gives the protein CASSLPPGRQETQYF.

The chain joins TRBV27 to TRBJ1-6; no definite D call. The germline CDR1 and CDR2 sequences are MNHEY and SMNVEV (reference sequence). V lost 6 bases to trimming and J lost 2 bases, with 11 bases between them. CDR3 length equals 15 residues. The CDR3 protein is CASRRFQPYNSPLHF. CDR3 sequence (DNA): TGTGCCAGCAGGCGTTTTCAACCCTATAATTCACCCCTCCACTTT.

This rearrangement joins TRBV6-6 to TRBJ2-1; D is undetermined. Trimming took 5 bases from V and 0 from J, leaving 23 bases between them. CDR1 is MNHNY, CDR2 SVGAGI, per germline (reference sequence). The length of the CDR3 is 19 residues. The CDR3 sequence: CASSPPERNQVSSYNEQFF. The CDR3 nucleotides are TGTGCCAGCAGTCCGCCGGAGAGAAATCAGGTGAGCTCCTACAATGAGCAGTTCTTC.

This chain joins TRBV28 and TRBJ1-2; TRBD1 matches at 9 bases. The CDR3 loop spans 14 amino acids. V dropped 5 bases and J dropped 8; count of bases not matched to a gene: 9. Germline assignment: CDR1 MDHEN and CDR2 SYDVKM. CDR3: CASSQITGGQGYTF. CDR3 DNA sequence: TGTGCCAGCAGTCAAATAACAGGGGGCCAAGGCTACACCTTC.

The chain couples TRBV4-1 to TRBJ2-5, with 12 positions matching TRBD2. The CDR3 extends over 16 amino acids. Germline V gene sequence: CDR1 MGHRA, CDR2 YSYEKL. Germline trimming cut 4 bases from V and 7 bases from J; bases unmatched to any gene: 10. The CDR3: CASSLSSGRAVVTQYF. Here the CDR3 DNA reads TGCGCCAGCAGCCTTTCTAGCGGGAGGGCCGTCGTGACCCAGTACTTC.

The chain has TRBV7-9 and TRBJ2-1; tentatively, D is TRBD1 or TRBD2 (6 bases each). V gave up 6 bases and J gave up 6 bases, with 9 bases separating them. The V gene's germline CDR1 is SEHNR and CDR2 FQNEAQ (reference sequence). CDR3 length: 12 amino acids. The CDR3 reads CASRGGFNEQFF. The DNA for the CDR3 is TGTGCCAGCAGGGGGGGCTTCAATGAGCAGTTCTTC.